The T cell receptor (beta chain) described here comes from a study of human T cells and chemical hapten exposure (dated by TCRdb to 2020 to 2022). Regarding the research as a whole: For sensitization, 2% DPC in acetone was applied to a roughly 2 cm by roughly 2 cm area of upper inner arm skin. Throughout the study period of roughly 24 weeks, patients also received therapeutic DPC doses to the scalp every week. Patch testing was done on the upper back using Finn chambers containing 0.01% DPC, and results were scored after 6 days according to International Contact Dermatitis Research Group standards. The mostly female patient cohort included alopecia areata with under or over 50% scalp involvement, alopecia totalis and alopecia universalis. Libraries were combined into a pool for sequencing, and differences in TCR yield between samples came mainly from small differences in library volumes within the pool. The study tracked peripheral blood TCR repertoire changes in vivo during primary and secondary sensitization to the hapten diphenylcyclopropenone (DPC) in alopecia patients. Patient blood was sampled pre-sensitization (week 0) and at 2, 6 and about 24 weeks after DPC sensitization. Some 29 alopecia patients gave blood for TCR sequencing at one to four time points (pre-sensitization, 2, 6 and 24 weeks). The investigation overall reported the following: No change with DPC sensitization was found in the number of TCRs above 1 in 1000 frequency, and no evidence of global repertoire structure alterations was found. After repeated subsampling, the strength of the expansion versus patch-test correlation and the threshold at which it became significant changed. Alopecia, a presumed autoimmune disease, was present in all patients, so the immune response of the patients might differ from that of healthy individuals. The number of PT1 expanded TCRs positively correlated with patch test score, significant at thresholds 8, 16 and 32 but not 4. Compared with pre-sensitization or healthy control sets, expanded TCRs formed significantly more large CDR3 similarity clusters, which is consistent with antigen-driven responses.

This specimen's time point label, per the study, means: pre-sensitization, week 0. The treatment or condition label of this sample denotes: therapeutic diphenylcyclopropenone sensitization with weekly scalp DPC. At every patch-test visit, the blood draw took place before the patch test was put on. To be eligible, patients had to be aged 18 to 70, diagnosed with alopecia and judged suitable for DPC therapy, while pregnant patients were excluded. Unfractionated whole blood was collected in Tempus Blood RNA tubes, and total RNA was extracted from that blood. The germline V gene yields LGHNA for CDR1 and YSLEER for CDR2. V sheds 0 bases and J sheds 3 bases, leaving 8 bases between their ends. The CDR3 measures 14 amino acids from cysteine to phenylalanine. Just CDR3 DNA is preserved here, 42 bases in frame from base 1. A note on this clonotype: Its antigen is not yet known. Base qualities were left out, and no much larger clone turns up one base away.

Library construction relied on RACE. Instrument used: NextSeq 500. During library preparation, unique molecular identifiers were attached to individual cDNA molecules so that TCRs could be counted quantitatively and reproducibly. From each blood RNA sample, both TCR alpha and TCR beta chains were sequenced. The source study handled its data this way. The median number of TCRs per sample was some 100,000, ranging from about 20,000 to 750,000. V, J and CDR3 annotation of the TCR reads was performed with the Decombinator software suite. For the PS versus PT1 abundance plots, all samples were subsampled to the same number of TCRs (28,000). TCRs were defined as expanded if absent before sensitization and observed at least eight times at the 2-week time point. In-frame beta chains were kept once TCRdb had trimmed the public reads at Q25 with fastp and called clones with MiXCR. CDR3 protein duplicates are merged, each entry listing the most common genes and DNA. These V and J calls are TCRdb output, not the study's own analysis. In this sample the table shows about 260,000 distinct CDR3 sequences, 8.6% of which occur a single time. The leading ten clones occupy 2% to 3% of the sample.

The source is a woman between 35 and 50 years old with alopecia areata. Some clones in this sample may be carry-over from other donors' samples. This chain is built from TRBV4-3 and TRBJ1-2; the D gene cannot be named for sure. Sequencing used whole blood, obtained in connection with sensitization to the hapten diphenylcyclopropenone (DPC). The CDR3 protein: CASSQDVGYYGYTF. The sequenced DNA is TGCGCCAGCAGCCAAGATGTCGGATACTATGGCTACACCTTC.